This T cell receptor (beta chain) was observed in a study of blood T cells in healthy people across ages (dated by TCRdb to the mid-2010s). For the wider study: In model experiments, roughly one uniquely barcoded TCR beta cDNA molecule per two T cells was captured by template switching. Age-related changes in TCR beta repertoire diversity were measured in the study by deep sequencing normalized with unique cDNA molecular identifiers. Donors were grouped into four age groups: young (average 16 years), middle-aged (around 39), aged (62) and long-lived (around 82). To avoid experimental bias, donors of different ages were distributed randomly across sequencing lanes. The study analyzed two additional independent replicas of 1 million unique cDNA reads from the same blood draw for two donors, one aged 18 to 30 and one aged 80 or older.

The junction shows trimming of 5 bases on V and 1 base on J, and the gene matches do not reach 3 bases of it. Taken from the germline V gene (reference sequence), the CDR1 and CDR2 loops are DFQATT and SNEGSKA. Counted from cysteine to phenylalanine, this CDR3 has 13 amino acids. Only the CDR3 DNA stays, 39 bases, in frame from base 1. Libraries were built with 5' RACE. The sequencing machine was an Illumina HiSeq 2500. A second about 7 to 11 cycle PCR used a sample-barcoded 5' primer and a J-beta primer mix. A unique molecular identifier was introduced onto each TCR beta cDNA molecule by a template-switch 5' adaptor carrying 12 random nucleotides. At least 3 million CDR3-containing paired-end reads were obtained from each sample. First-strand cDNA was synthesized from all RNA with the Mint cDNA synthesis kit, primed by a TRBC-specific oligonucleotide. Following uracil-DNA glycosylase treatment, a first 18-cycle PCR with universal primers M1SS and BC2_uni_R was performed on all cDNA. On the study's bioinformatics: Normalization of each sample was performed by random selection of 1 million high-quality reads, each carrying a distinct molecular identifier. Instead of being binned into consensus sequences, reads that shared molecular identifiers were thrown out. CDR3 identification, clonotype clustering and error correction used MiTCR with a Q25 quality threshold and the strictest error-elimination algorithm. A nonparametric unseen species model with Euler transformation was used to estimate a lower bound on total TCR beta diversity. Through fastp at Q25 and MiXCR, TCRdb rebuilt clones from the public reads, retaining in-frame beta chains. Duplicate CDR3 protein sequences are folded into a single record with the most common DNA and genes. It is TCRdb's table, rather than the study itself, that gives the V and J calls and clone size. Here the sample has about 830,000 distinct CDR3 sequences; around 62% occur a single time. Together, the top ten hold around 30% of the sample.

This clonotype has more than one count but fewer than ten. The clone's antigen remains unknown. No much larger clone is present one base from it, and per-base qualities are unavailable. Systemically healthy Caucasian individuals from Russia, 39 in total and aged roughly 6 to 100 years, were included as donors. Around 10 milliliters of peripheral blood were collected from each donor into EDTA-treated Vacutainer tubes. Ficoll-Paque density-gradient centrifugation was used to isolate PBMCs, with at least 6 million per sample. Total RNA, at least 5.5 micrograms per sample, was extracted from PBMCs with Trizol reagent. The percentages of naive CD45RAhigh/CD27high T cells were determined by flow cytometry on a PBMC aliquot from every donor. General findings and caveats noted by the study authors: Estimates of total diversity based on one million sequenced T cells were regarded as lower bounds and as underestimates. Observed TCR beta diversity correlated strongly with the percentage of naive T cells measured by flow cytometry. Donor CMV infection status was unknown, potentially confounding age-related changes in expanded clonotypes. Compared with the aged group, the long-lived group had more naive CD4+ T cells, fewer expanded clones and increased TCR diversity, suggesting age selection. Conclusive comparison of naive and antigen-experienced compartments was prevented by the profiling of bulk unsorted PBMCs. As age increased, observed TCR beta diversity per million T cells dropped in a roughly linear way, and a significant reduction was already evident by age about 40.

The sequence derives from a man aged 25-40 years in good health. The chain employs TRBV20-1 and TRBJ2-3, with 7 bases in between that match TRBD1. The sample consisted of blood. In nucleotide form, the sequence is TGCAGTGCTCACGGACAGGGCACAGATACGCAGTATTTT. It codes for CSAHGQGTDTQYF.